A single sample is the source of the 21 T cell receptor beta chains below, sequenced in a study of OX40 agonist ivuxolimab in advanced cancers. Sequencing was performed with immunoSEQ multiplex PCR; in TCRdb, only in-frame clones are kept and a portion is missing. This sample carries some 50,000 clones, 75% to 90% of them seen once, and the ten largest clones take roughly 10%. The sequencing here drew on CD4+ or CD8+ T cells sorted from blood, taken in a trial of the OX40 agonist ivuxolimab. All receptors derive from an adult with an advanced solid tumor such as melanoma, head and neck, liver or kidney cancer.

The chain joins TRBV2 to TRBJ2-3; 7 nucleotides line up with TRBD2. CDR1 is SNHLY and CDR2 is FYNNEI in the germline V gene. CDR3 length equals 14 residues. With 6 bases clipped from V and 1 base from J, the junction kept 4 bases outside the gene matches. In DNA, the CDR3 is TGTGCCAGCAGGGGGACTATGGGCACAGATACGCAGTATTTT. The encoded protein is CASRGTMGTDTQYF.

V and J are TRBV28 and TRBJ1-3; 7 bases align to TRBD1. Trimming removed 6 bases from V and 4 bases from J; junction bases left unmatched: 9. Germline V gene data show CDR1 as MDHEN and CDR2 as SYDVKM. The CDR3 is 15 amino acids. The CDR3 region is CASRADRLSGNTIYF. The CDR3 DNA sequence: TGTGCCAGCAGGGCGGACAGGCTGAGCGGAAACACCATATATTTT.

The chain links TRBV13 to TRBJ1-1, with no clear D. V was trimmed by 4 bases and J by 7 bases, leaving 13 bases between them. Germline-derived CDR1 and CDR2 are PRHDT and FYEKMQ (reference sequence). The CDR3 consists of 13 residues. CDR3 protein: CASSSLAGYEAFF. CDR3 DNA sequence: TGTGCCAGCAGCTCATTAGCAGGTTATGAAGCTTTCTTT.

V and J are TRBV11-2 and TRBJ1-1; D gene unclear. With 0 bases removed from V and 0 bases from J, the gap between germline ends came to 11 bases. This CDR3 has 16 amino acids. The germline V gene encodes CDR1 SGHAT and CDR2 FQNNGV. Here the CDR3 reads CASSLDGPGLNTEAFF. The CDR3 region has the DNA TGTGCCAGCAGCTTAGATGGTCCAGGACTGAACACTGAAGCTTTCTTT.

This clone was seen a single time. This rearrangement joins TRBV4-1 to TRBJ1-5; 7 bases line up with TRBD1. Per the germline V gene, CDR1 is MGHRA and CDR2 is YSYEKL. CDR3 size: 19 residues. The J segment lost 7 bases and the V segment lost 0 bases, leaving 18 bases of the junction unmatched. The CDR3 region is CASSQDRSGDDRVDQPQHF. In nucleotides, the CDR3 is TGCGCCAGCAGCCAAGACAGGTCAGGGGATGACAGGGTCGACCAGCCCCAGCATTTT.

The chain employs TRBV4-3 and TRBJ1-1; D possibly corresponds to TRBD1 (6 bases). CDR1 and CDR2 (germline): LGHNA, YSLEER. With 1 base removed from V and 1 base from J, the gap between germline ends came to 13 bases. This CDR3 is 16 amino acids long. DNA for the CDR3: TGCGCCAGCAGCCAAGTTTGGACAGCTCAGAACACTGAAGCTTTCTTT. This gives the protein CASSQVWTAQNTEAFF.

This clone is labeled as medium-sized. The chain joins TRBV6-5 to TRBJ1-2; 7 bases fit TRBD1. The CDR3 is made up of 15 amino acids. Germline trimming cut 5 bases from V and 3 bases from J; bases unmatched to any gene: 9. Germline CDR1 reads MNHEY; CDR2 reads SVGAGI. The CDR3 loop reads CASSPRDRVDYGYTF. The CDR3 nucleotides read TGTGCCAGCAGTCCCCGAGACAGGGTAGACTATGGCTACACCTTC.

The V and J genes are TRBV5-1 and TRBJ1-1; D remains unclear. The germline V and J ends were trimmed by 0 bases and 0 bases, with 9 bases remaining between them. The germline V gene has CDR1 SGHRS and CDR2 YFSETQ. This CDR3 spans 15 amino acids. In DNA form, the CDR3 reads TGCGCCAGCAGCTTGGGGGAGCAGATGAACACTGAAGCTTTCTTT. Encoded protein: CASSLGEQMNTEAFF.

This chain links TRBV5-6 with TRBJ2-5; D is unresolved. The germline V gene has CDR1 SGHDT and CDR2 YYEEEE. With 2 bases removed from V and 3 bases from J, the gap between germline ends came to 2 bases. CDR3 length: 11 residues. The CDR3 nucleotides are TGTGCCAGCAGCTTTAAAGAGACCCAGTACTTC. Protein product: CASSFKETQYF.

The chain combines TRBV28 with TRBJ2-1, with D uncertain. V shed 5 bases and J shed 9 bases, with 14 bases lying between them. CDR3 length: 13 amino acids. CDR1 MDHEN and CDR2 SYDVKM come from the germline V gene. CDR3 in amino acids: CASSPIGQIEQFF. The CDR3 DNA is TGTGCCAGCAGTCCCATAGGTCAGATTGAGCAGTTCTTC.

This chain uses TRBV7-9 with TRBJ2-2; D unclear. CDR1 and CDR2 (germline): SEHNR, FQNEAQ (reference sequence). V was shortened by 5 bases and J by 6 bases, with 7 bases between the two germline ends. CDR3 length: 12 amino acids. The CDR3 coding sequence is TGTGCCAGCAGCGCCTTGTCCGGGGAGCTGTTTTTT. Translation gives CASSALSGELFF.

The chain couples TRBV27 to TRBJ2-3; TRBD1 agrees at 8 bases. Germline V gene sequence: CDR1 MNHEY, CDR2 SMNVEV (reference sequence). The CDR3 loop spans 14 amino acids. The V gene end was trimmed by 6 bases and the J gene end by 0 bases; junction bases not matched to a gene: 2. The CDR3 sequence: CASRTGASTDTQYF. The CDR3 nucleotides read TGTGCCAGCAGGACAGGGGCCAGCACAGATACGCAGTATTTT.

In this sample, this clone turned up a few times. V is TRBV9 and J is TRBJ2-1; D may correspond to TRBD1 or TRBD2 (5 bases each). Trimming pared 0 bases from V and 2 bases from J, leaving 12 bases between. Germline V lookup: CDR1 SGDLS, CDR2 YYNGEE. The CDR3 has 16 amino acids. In DNA form, the CDR3 reads TGTGCCAGCAGCGTAGGAGGGCAGGGCCCCTACAATGAGCAGTTCTTC. Translated: CASSVGGQGPYNEQFF.

The V call is TRBV9, the J call TRBJ2-1; the D gene is possibly TRBD2 (6 bases). The V gene lost 2 bases and the J gene lost 6 bases, with 12 bases spanning the gap. The CDR3 has 14 residues. CDR1 is SGDLS, CDR2 YYNGEE, per germline. The CDR3 DNA sequence: TGTGCCAGCAGCGTTTGGGGGGACTTCAATGAGCAGTTCTTC. This gives the protein CASSVWGDFNEQFF.

This chain joins TRBV11-3 and TRBJ2-2, with D perhaps matching TRBD1 or TRBD2 (5 bases each). Germline values: CDR1 SGHNT, CDR2 YENEEA. The CDR3 extends over 13 amino acids. V dropped 3 bases and J dropped 4 bases, with 6 bases sitting between them. The CDR3 DNA is TGTGCCAGCAGCTTTGGGGGCACCGGGGAGCTGTTTTTT. Amino acid sequence: CASSFGGTGELFF.

V is TRBV6-6 and J is TRBJ1-1; maybe TRBD1 (5 bases). V lost 6 bases to trimming and J lost 3 bases, with 8 bases between them. Germline CDR1 and CDR2: MNHNY and SVGAGI (reference sequence). CDR3 length: 12 residues. This chain's CDR3 is CASRWGDTEAFF. The CDR3 DNA is TGTGCCAGCAGGTGGGGGGACACTGAAGCTTTCTTT.

The V call is TRBV6-6, the J call TRBJ2-3, with 11 bases identical to TRBD2. V was clipped by 4 bases and J by 3 bases; unmatched bases: 6. CDR3 length: 16 amino acids. Germline V gives CDR1 MNHNY, CDR2 SVGAGI (reference sequence). In DNA, the CDR3 is TGTGCCAGCAGTTCCTTAGCGGGGGGGCCGACAGATACGCAGTATTTT. Its protein product is CASSSLAGGPTDTQYF.

The chain uses TRBV2 and TRBJ2-2; tentatively, D is TRBD2 (5 bases). The V and J ends lost 10 bases and 0 bases respectively, with 18 bases between them. Germline lookup yields CDR1 SNHLY and CDR2 FYNNEI. The CDR3 sequence is 16 residues long. The CDR3 loop reads CAIGVWSGTNTGELFF. CDR3 DNA sequence: TGTGCCATCGGGGTCTGGTCCGGGACGAACACCGGGGAGCTGTTTTTT. Combining the CDR3 with reference TRBV2 and TRBJ2-2 gives the whole variable domain EPEVTQTPSHQVTQMGQEVILRCVPISNHLYFYWYRQILGQKVEFLVSFYNNEISEKSEIFDDQFSVERPDGSNFTLKIRSTKLEDSAMYFCAIGVWSGTNTGELFFGEGSRLTVL.

The J gene is TRBJ2-1, the V gene TRBV7-9; possible D gene TRBD2, 5 bases. Germline-derived CDR1 and CDR2 are SEHNR and FQNEAQ (reference sequence). The CDR3 runs 15 residues. The ends were cut back, 4 bases at V and 6 bases at J, with 16 bases in the middle. The CDR3 loop reads CASSYEGIFVNEQFF. The CDR3 nucleotides read TGTGCCAGCAGCTACGAGGGAATTTTTGTCAATGAGCAGTTCTTC.

The chain carries TRBV6-1 and TRBJ2-3, with TRBD1 identical over 7 bases. V shed 4 bases, J shed 2 bases, and the junction held 6 bases outside the gene matches. Germline V lookup: CDR1 MNHNS, CDR2 SASEGT. The CDR3 runs to 15 residues. CDR3 sequence (DNA): TGTGCCAGCAGTGGCCAGACAGGGTACACAGATACGCAGTATTTT. Translation gives CASSGQTGYTDTQYF.

This chain joins TRBV5-1 and TRBJ2-7; a weak D match, TRBD1 (6 bases). V gave up 4 bases and J gave up 0 bases, with 11 bases separating them. Looked up from germline, CDR1 is SGHRS and CDR2 is YFSETQ. CDR3 size: 14 residues. The CDR3 region is CASSGGQSSYEQYF. The CDR3 bases are TGCGCCAGCAGCGGAGGACAGAGCTCCTACGAGCAGTACTTC.